Listed below are T cell receptor beta chains from one sample, sequenced in a study of blood T cell repertoires in COVID-19. The protocol was immunoSEQ multiplex PCR, while the TCRdb copy is restricted to in-frame clones and leaves out a portion. The table includes 95,000 to 100,000 clones, roughly 80% detected once. Sequencing input: peripheral blood. These TCRs come from an older woman with acute or convalescent COVID-19. The CDR3 runs from the conserved cysteine through the conserved F or W. The D gene is left open where the match is weak. Only part of the rows carry a size: once, few, many, or a class if the clone is expanded.

cdr3_nt: TGTGCCAGCAGCCTCCCTTTAGATGAGCAGTTCTTC
cdr3_aa: CASSLPLDEQFF
d_call: -
clone_size: -
v_call: TRBV7-6
cdr3_length: 12
j_call: TRBJ2-1

cdr3_nt: TGCAGTGCTAGTCAGGGTAGAAGCAATGAGCAGTTCTTC
cdr3_aa: CSASQGRSNEQFF
d_call: -
clone_size: -
v_call: TRBV20-1
cdr3_length: 13
j_call: TRBJ2-1

cdr3_nt: TGTGCCAGCAGCCACAGGGACCATGGCTACACCTTC
cdr3_aa: CASSHRDHGYTF
d_call: -
clone_size: -
v_call: TRBV5-5
cdr3_length: 12
j_call: TRBJ1-2

cdr3_nt: TGTGCCTGGAGTGTACAGGGGGCCGGGGGGACCCAGTACTTC
cdr3_aa: CAWSVQGAGGTQYF
d_call: TRBD1
clone_size: -
v_call: TRBV30
cdr3_length: 14
j_call: TRBJ2-5

cdr3_nt: TGTGCCATCAGTGAGGCCTTGACAGGGGGCCAAGAGACCCAGTACTTC
cdr3_aa: CAISEALTGGQETQYF
d_call: TRBD1
clone_size: -
v_call: TRBV10-3
cdr3_length: 16
j_call: TRBJ2-5

cdr3_nt: TGTGCCAGCACCAATGGGCAGGGCGTCGGCGGGGAGCTGTTTTTT
cdr3_aa: CASTNGQGVGGELFF
d_call: -
clone_size: few
v_call: TRBV27
cdr3_length: 15
j_call: TRBJ2-2

cdr3_nt: TGTGCCACCAGTGATTTGCCGGGTCTCCCCAAATCCTACGAGCAGTACTTC
cdr3_aa: CATSDLPGLPKSYEQYF
d_call: -
clone_size: -
v_call: TRBV24-1
cdr3_length: 17
j_call: TRBJ2-7

cdr3_nt: TGTGCCAGCAGTTTCGGGGGGAAACTGTTTTTT
cdr3_aa: CASSFGGKLFF
d_call: -
clone_size: -
v_call: TRBV5-8
cdr3_length: 11
j_call: TRBJ1-4

cdr3_nt: TGTGCCAGCAGCTCGATGGGAGACAGGGAAGAGACCCAGTACTTC
cdr3_aa: CASSSMGDREETQYF
d_call: TRBD1
clone_size: once
v_call: TRBV11-3
cdr3_length: 15
j_call: TRBJ2-5

cdr3_nt: TGTGCCAGCAGCCACATGGGGGGGACCCCGGGCCCGGCGGGGGTAGGCTACACCTTC
cdr3_aa: CASSHMGGTPGPAGVGYTF
d_call: -
clone_size: -
v_call: TRBV4-2
cdr3_length: 19
j_call: TRBJ1-2

cdr3_nt: TGTGCCAGCAGCGTAGGACAGGGAAATTCACCCCTCCACTTT
cdr3_aa: CASSVGQGNSPLHF
d_call: TRBD1
clone_size: -
v_call: TRBV9
cdr3_length: 14
j_call: TRBJ1-6

cdr3_nt: TGTGCCAGCAGTTACCGGGACAGGGAAGAAGCTTTCTTT
cdr3_aa: CASSYRDREEAFF
d_call: TRBD1
clone_size: -
v_call: TRBV6-6
cdr3_length: 13
j_call: TRBJ1-1

cdr3_nt: TGTGCCAGCAGTTACTCGGGGGCCTCCTACGAGCAGTACTTC
cdr3_aa: CASSYSGASYEQYF
d_call: -
clone_size: -
v_call: TRBV6-5
cdr3_length: 14
j_call: TRBJ2-7

cdr3_nt: TGTGCCAGCAGTCCCTCCTTCGGGGGGGCCGATAGAACAGATACGCAGTATTTT
cdr3_aa: CASSPSFGGADRTDTQYF
d_call: TRBD2
clone_size: -
v_call: TRBV27
cdr3_length: 18
j_call: TRBJ2-3

cdr3_nt: TGTGCCAGTAGTATAAGTGTTAGCGGGGGGGCGTTATCCAAAAACATTCAGTACTTC
cdr3_aa: CASSISVSGGALSKNIQYF
d_call: TRBD2
clone_size: -
v_call: TRBV19
cdr3_length: 19
j_call: TRBJ2-4

cdr3_nt: TGTGCCAGTAGTATGCCAGGGGTCTATGGCTACACCTTC
cdr3_aa: CASSMPGVYGYTF
d_call: -
clone_size: -
v_call: TRBV19
cdr3_length: 13
j_call: TRBJ1-2

cdr3_nt: TGTGCCAGCAGCCAAAGGCTGAACGGAGAAGAGACCCAGTACTTC
cdr3_aa: CASSQRLNGEETQYF
d_call: -
clone_size: -
v_call: TRBV14
cdr3_length: 15
j_call: TRBJ2-5

cdr3_nt: TGTGCCAGCAGTGCGTATCAGGGGATACAATATGAAGCTTTCTTT
cdr3_aa: CASSAYQGIQYEAFF
d_call: -
clone_size: -
v_call: TRBV25-1
cdr3_length: 15
j_call: TRBJ1-1

cdr3_nt: TGTGCCAGCAGCCTCTCTCAGGCGCGAGGAAACACCATATATTTT
cdr3_aa: CASSLSQARGNTIYF
d_call: -
clone_size: -
v_call: TRBV7-2
cdr3_length: 15
j_call: TRBJ1-3

cdr3_nt: TGTGCCAGCTCACCCGCGACAGGGGACGGGGAGCTGTTTTTT
cdr3_aa: CASSPATGDGELFF
d_call: TRBD1
clone_size: -
v_call: TRBV18
cdr3_length: 14
j_call: TRBJ2-2

cdr3_nt: TGTGCCACCAGCAGAGACATGAACACTGAAGCTTTCTTT
cdr3_aa: CATSRDMNTEAFF
d_call: -
clone_size: -
v_call: TRBV15
cdr3_length: 13
j_call: TRBJ1-1

cdr3_nt: TGTGCCAGCAGCTCTTCCACGGGACTAGCCCTCAATGAGCAGTTCTTC
cdr3_aa: CASSSSTGLALNEQFF
d_call: TRBD2
clone_size: few
v_call: TRBV7-9
cdr3_length: 16
j_call: TRBJ2-1

cdr3_nt: TGCGCCAGCAGGCCCCTGGCCGCACAAGAGACCCAGTACTTC
cdr3_aa: CASRPLAAQETQYF
d_call: -
clone_size: -
v_call: TRBV5-1
cdr3_length: 14
j_call: TRBJ2-5

cdr3_nt: TGTGCCAGCAGCTTAGACACCTACGAGCAGTACTTC
cdr3_aa: CASSLDTYEQYF
d_call: -
clone_size: few
v_call: TRBV7-2
cdr3_length: 12
j_call: TRBJ2-7

cdr3_nt: TGCGCCAGCAGCCAAGATTGGACAGCTCGGAATGAGCAGTTCTTC
cdr3_aa: CASSQDWTARNEQFF
d_call: -
clone_size: once
v_call: TRBV4-1
cdr3_length: 15
j_call: TRBJ2-1

cdr3_nt: TGTGCCTGGAGTTCAGGGGCCGGCACAAATTCACCCCTCCACTTT
cdr3_aa: CAWSSGAGTNSPLHF
d_call: -
clone_size: -
v_call: TRBV30
cdr3_length: 15
j_call: TRBJ1-6

cdr3_nt: TGTGCCAGTAGTATAAGGCAGGCAGCCAAAAACATTCAGTACTTC
cdr3_aa: CASSIRQAAKNIQYF
d_call: -
clone_size: -
v_call: TRBV19
cdr3_length: 15
j_call: TRBJ2-4

cdr3_nt: TGTGCCAGCATCGACCAACAGGGAAAGGAAGGAAAACTGTTTTTT
cdr3_aa: CASIDQQGKEGKLFF
d_call: -
clone_size: -
v_call: TRBV6-6
cdr3_length: 15
j_call: TRBJ1-4

cdr3_nt: TGTGCCAGCAGCCTCGTCCAAGAGACCCAGTACTTC
cdr3_aa: CASSLVQETQYF
d_call: -
clone_size: -
v_call: TRBV11-1
cdr3_length: 12
j_call: TRBJ2-5

cdr3_nt: TGCGCCAGCAGCTTATTAGGGACTCGCCCCTACGAGCAGTACTTC
cdr3_aa: CASSLLGTRPYEQYF
d_call: -
clone_size: -
v_call: TRBV5-1
cdr3_length: 15
j_call: TRBJ2-7

cdr3_nt: TGTGCCAGCAGCTTTCTGCAGGGGCCCTTTCACTTT
cdr3_aa: CASSFLQGPFHF
d_call: -
clone_size: -
v_call: TRBV5-4
cdr3_length: 12
j_call: TRBJ1-6

cdr3_nt: TGTGCCAGCAGCCAACAGGGGGCAGGACAGCCCCAGCATTTT
cdr3_aa: CASSQQGAGQPQHF
d_call: TRBD1
clone_size: -
v_call: TRBV7-2
cdr3_length: 14
j_call: TRBJ1-5

cdr3_nt: TGTGCCACCAGGGATCAGGACAGGGCCTACACAGATACGCAGTATTTT
cdr3_aa: CATRDQDRAYTDTQYF
d_call: TRBD1
clone_size: -
v_call: TRBV15
cdr3_length: 16
j_call: TRBJ2-3

cdr3_nt: TGTGCCAGCAGTTACAGTCAGGGGAACACTGAAGCTTTCTTT
cdr3_aa: CASSYSQGNTEAFF
d_call: -
clone_size: -
v_call: TRBV7-2
cdr3_length: 14
j_call: TRBJ1-1

cdr3_nt: TGTGCCAGCAGCTACAGCGCGGGTCTCAATCAGCCCCAGCATTTT
cdr3_aa: CASSYSAGLNQPQHF
d_call: -
clone_size: once
v_call: TRBV3-1/TRBV3-2
cdr3_length: 15
j_call: TRBJ1-5

cdr3_nt: TGTGCCAGCAGCCTGGGGGGGACCCAGCATTTT
cdr3_aa: CASSLGGTQHF
d_call: -
clone_size: -
v_call: TRBV12-3/TRBV12-4
cdr3_length: 11
j_call: TRBJ1-5

cdr3_nt: TGTGCCAGCAGCGTAGACGGTGGAGACACTGAAGCTTTCTTT
cdr3_aa: CASSVDGGDTEAFF
d_call: -
clone_size: -
v_call: TRBV9
cdr3_length: 14
j_call: TRBJ1-1

cdr3_nt: TGTGCCAGCAGCCAAGACTCAGGGGTTGGGGAGACCCAGTACTTC
cdr3_aa: CASSQDSGVGETQYF
d_call: -
clone_size: -
v_call: TRBV3-1/TRBV3-2
cdr3_length: 15
j_call: TRBJ2-5

cdr3_nt: TGTGCCAGCAGTGAAATACAGGGCGAGAACACTGAAGCTTTCTTT
cdr3_aa: CASSEIQGENTEAFF
d_call: -
clone_size: -
v_call: TRBV6-1
cdr3_length: 15
j_call: TRBJ1-1

cdr3_nt: TGTGCCAGCAGCTTAGTTGGCGGGGAGCGCAACTATGGCTACACCTTC
cdr3_aa: CASSLVGGERNYGYTF
d_call: -
clone_size: -
v_call: TRBV7-8
cdr3_length: 16
j_call: TRBJ1-2

cdr3_nt: TGTGCCAGCAGCTTAGGAGGGTCCACGTCCTACGAGCAGTACTTC
cdr3_aa: CASSLGGSTSYEQYF
d_call: -
clone_size: -
v_call: TRBV7-2
cdr3_length: 15
j_call: TRBJ2-7

cdr3_nt: TGTGCCACCCCTAAGGGAGGGGAAGCTTATGGCTACACCTTC
cdr3_aa: CATPKGGEAYGYTF
d_call: -
clone_size: -
v_call: TRBV6-6
cdr3_length: 14
j_call: TRBJ1-2

cdr3_nt: TGTGCCATCAGGCAAGTTACAGGGAGCTCCTACGAGCAGTACTTC
cdr3_aa: CAIRQVTGSSYEQYF
d_call: -
clone_size: -
v_call: TRBV10-3
cdr3_length: 15
j_call: TRBJ2-7

cdr3_nt: TGCAGTGCTAGTCTCAGGGCTGAAAAACTGTTTTTT
cdr3_aa: CSASLRAEKLFF
d_call: -
clone_size: -
v_call: TRBV20-1
cdr3_length: 12
j_call: TRBJ1-4

cdr3_nt: TGTGCCAGCAGTTTAACCGACATGGACGAGCAGTACTTC
cdr3_aa: CASSLTDMDEQYF
d_call: -
clone_size: -
v_call: TRBV27
cdr3_length: 13
j_call: TRBJ2-7

cdr3_nt: TGTGCCAGTAGCTCGATGGGGGCGGACAATCAGCCCCAGCATTTT
cdr3_aa: CASSSMGADNQPQHF
d_call: -
clone_size: -
v_call: TRBV19
cdr3_length: 15
j_call: TRBJ1-5